The 26 T cell receptor beta chains reported below all come from one sample, sequenced in a study of PD-1 blockade in classical Hodgkin lymphoma. All patients experienced relapse after autologous stem cell transplantation, and brentuximab vedotin exposure was variable. Using immunoSEQ multiplex PCR, the repertoire was profiled, and TCRdb retains in-frame clones only, with some absent. The data hold under 7,000 clones, with roughly 80% observed a single time. The sample consisted of peripheral blood mononuclear cells (PBMCs), taken at baseline. These receptors all come from a human donor with classical Hodgkin lymphoma.

This chain uses TRBV7-3 with TRBJ2-7; a possible D gene is TRBD2 (5 bases). Germline V gene data show CDR1 as SGHTA and CDR2 as FQGTGA. This CDR3 spans 13 amino acids. The CDR3 reads CASAEGPPNEQYF. The CDR3 nucleotides read TGTGCGAGCGCAGAGGGCCCCCCCAACGAGCAGTACTTC.

This clone was observed a single time. This chain joins TRBV2 and TRBJ2-7; 7 nucleotides agree with TRBD2. CDR1 is SNHLY, CDR2 FYNNEI, per germline. The CDR3 loop spans 15 amino acids. J was trimmed by 4 bases and V by 1 base; bases with no gene match: 7. CDR3 region: CASSEDLGGRYEQYF. DNA for the CDR3: TGTGCCAGCAGTGAAGATCTGGGAGGGCGGTACGAGCAGTACTTC.

The rearrangement joins TRBV7-4 to TRBJ2-7, with TRBD2 as a possible D gene (5 bases). This CDR3 is built from 14 residues. The V gene lost 2 bases and the J gene lost 4 bases, with 12 bases spanning the gap. CDR1 is SGHVT, CDR2 SQSDAQ, per germline. The CDR3 DNA sequence: TGTGCCAGCAGCTTATACGGGGAGCCGTACGAGCAGTACTTC. It codes for CASSLYGEPYEQYF.

The chain combines TRBV13 with TRBJ1-3; D gene unclear. Deletions cut 5 bases from V and 0 bases from J, with 8 bases between. Germline V gene sequence: CDR1 PRHDT, CDR2 FYEKMQ (reference sequence). The length of the CDR3 is 14 residues. CDR3 region: CASSPRISGNTIYF. The CDR3 DNA reads as TGTGCCAGCAGCCCCAGAATCTCTGGAAACACCATATATTTT.

CDR3: CASSPFVGGIYEQYF. The CDR3 nucleotides read TGTGCCAGCTCACCATTCGTAGGGGGCATCTACGAGCAGTACTTC. The V and J genes are TRBV18 and TRBJ2-7; 7 bases match TRBD1. The CDR3 is 15 residues long. Trimming removed 2 bases from V and 3 bases from J; junction bases left unmatched: 7. Germline CDR1 KGHSH, CDR2 LQKENI.

This clone came up a few times. The genes are TRBV5-1 and TRBJ2-1, with 12 bases matching TRBD2. Germline V gene lookup returns CDR1 SGHRS and CDR2 YFSETQ. V was clipped by 0 bases and J by 6 bases; unmatched bases: 1. The CDR3 is 15 amino acids. The CDR3 sequence is CASSLGLAGANEQFF. The CDR3 coding sequence is TGCGCCAGCAGCTTGGGACTAGCGGGAGCCAATGAGCAGTTCTTC. The complete variable domain, with remaining parts taken from reference TRBV5-1 and TRBJ2-1, reads KAGVTQTPRYLIKTRGQQVTLSCSPISGHRSVSWYQQTPGQGLQFLFEYFSETQRNKGNFPGRFSGRQFSNSRSEMNVSTLELGDSALYLCASSLGLAGANEQFFGPGTRLTVL.

The V gene is TRBV7-8, the J gene TRBJ2-5; TRBD2 agrees at 14 bases. V was pared by 2 bases and J by 5 bases, with 7 bases of the junction left unmatched. This CDR3 has 17 amino acids. Germline V CDR1 and CDR2: SGHVS, FQNEAQ. CDR3 sequence (DNA): TGTGCCAGCAGCTTAATACCCAGGACTAGCGGGAGGGAGACCCAGTACTTC. This codes for CASSLIPRTSGRETQYF.

This sequence joins TRBV5-4 and TRBJ2-5; TRBD1 matches at 7 bases. This CDR3 comprises 13 residues. Germline CDR1 and CDR2: SGHNT and YYREEE (reference sequence). V lost 4 bases, J lost 8 bases, and 8 bases stayed unmatched. The CDR3 spells CASSPGQRSTQYF. DNA for the CDR3: TGTGCCAGCAGCCCGGGACAGCGGAGCACCCAGTACTTC.

The chain carries TRBV11-2 and TRBJ2-7; D assignment may be TRBD1 or TRBD2 (5 bases each). The CDR3 covers 15 residues. The V end lost 5 bases, the J end lost 3 bases, and 17 bases lay between the germline ends. Germline V gene sequence: CDR1 SGHAT, CDR2 FQNNGV. The CDR3 spells CASSPEPGRNYEQYF. The CDR3 bases are TGTGCCAGCAGCCCTGAACCGGGACGGAACTACGAGCAGTACTTC.

The chain combines TRBV6-4 with TRBJ2-1, with D perhaps assigned TRBD1 or TRBD2 (5 bases each). The CDR3 has 13 residues. Trimming removed 0 bases from V and 5 bases from J, with 5 bases in between. Per the germline V gene, CDR1 is MRHNA and CDR2 is SNTAGT. CDR3 sequence: CASSDSGDNEQFF. The CDR3 DNA reads TGTGCCAGCAGTGACTCGGGGGACAATGAGCAGTTCTTC.

This clone showed up just a few times. CDR3 residues: CASSLVFGTGYSYNEQFF. The CDR3 nucleotides read TGTGCCAGCAGCTTAGTGTTCGGGACAGGCTACTCCTACAATGAGCAGTTCTTC. The V gene is TRBV7-2, the J gene TRBJ2-1, with 8 nucleotides matching TRBD1. The CDR3 totals 18 residues. CDR1 SGHTA and CDR2 FQGNSA come from the germline V gene. The V and J ends lost 1 base and 0 bases, in that order; junction bases with no gene match: 8.

J is TRBJ1-2 and V is TRBV6-1; unclear D gene. Trimming pared 1 base from V and 3 bases from J, leaving 15 bases between. Germline-derived CDR1 and CDR2 are MNHNS and SASEGT. The CDR3 runs to 16 residues. The chain's CDR3 is CASSEVESATYYGYTF. DNA for the CDR3: TGTGCCAGCAGTGAAGTTGAGTCAGCTACGTACTATGGCTACACCTTC.

The rearrangement joins TRBV5-3 to TRBJ2-7; D gene ambiguous. TRBV5-3 is identified as an open reading frame with a role that is uncertain. The CDR3 spans 13 residues. Between the trimmed V and J ends, which lost 1 base and 4 bases, there was a span of 9 bases. In DNA, the CDR3 is TGTGCCAGAAGCTTGACAGCCTATTACGAGCAGTACTTC. It codes for CARSLTAYYEQYF.

This clone was detected a few times. The chain employs TRBV7-8 and TRBJ2-3; D might be TRBD1 (5 bases). Germline-derived CDR1 and CDR2 are SGHVS and FQNEAQ. The CDR3 has 14 residues. Trimming left V 1 base short and J 6 bases short, with 11 bases between. The CDR3 coding sequence is TGTGCCAGCAGCTTAGGGGGCCCCCGCGATACGCAGTATTTT. It encodes CASSLGGPRDTQYF.

V usage is TRBV5-1 and J usage is TRBJ1-1; D is unresolved. CDR3 length equals 15 residues. V shed 4 bases and J shed 0 bases, with 13 bases lying between them. Germline CDR1 SGHRS, CDR2 YFSETQ. The CDR3 sequence is CASSDGRSLNTEAFF. The CDR3 coding sequence is TGCGCCAGCAGCGACGGTAGGAGCTTGAACACTGAAGCTTTCTTT.

This rearrangement joins TRBV7-9 to TRBJ2-5; TRBD1 agrees at 7 bases. The CDR3 is made up of 14 amino acids. Germline trimming cut 5 bases from V and 2 bases from J; bases unmatched to any gene: 5. Germline V gives CDR1 SEHNR, CDR2 FQNEAQ (reference sequence). In DNA form, the CDR3 reads TGTGCCAGCAGCCCGGGACAGAGTCAAGAGACCCAGTACTTC. Protein: CASSPGQSQETQYF.

The genes are TRBV7-2 and TRBJ1-1; no definite D call. The germline gives CDR1 SGHTA, CDR2 FQGNSA. This CDR3 has 15 residues. Trimming pared 1 base from V and 2 bases from J, leaving 11 bases between. The CDR3 DNA reads TGTGCCAGCAGCTTAGACAAGCGGGTAAACACTGAAGCTTTCTTT. Protein product: CASSLDKRVNTEAFF.

This clone was seen only a few times. This sequence joins TRBV2 and TRBJ2-6; D is undetermined. The V and J ends lost 3 bases and 0 bases respectively, with 21 bases between them. CDR3 length equals 20 residues. CDR1 is SNHLY, CDR2 FYNNEI, per germline. CDR3 loop: CASSDPEMTHLSSGANVLTF. Written as DNA, the CDR3 is TGTGCCAGCAGTGACCCCGAAATGACACATCTCAGCTCTGGGGCCAACGTCCTGACTTTC. Filled out from reference TRBV2 and TRBJ2-6, the complete variable domain reads EPEVTQTPSHQVTQMGQEVILRCVPISNHLYFYWYRQILGQKVEFLVSFYNNEISEKSEIFDDQFSVERPDGSNFTLKIRSTKLEDSAMYFCASSDPEMTHLSSGANVLTFGAGSRLTVL.

The chain joins TRBV2 to TRBJ1-5; 7 bases are shared with TRBD1. The CDR3 is 14 amino acids. CDR1 and CDR2 (germline): SNHLY, FYNNEI. V shed 4 bases, J shed 7 bases, and the junction held 7 bases outside the gene matches. This CDR3 is CASSAPGGVQPQHF. CDR3 coding DNA: TGTGCCAGCAGTGCCCCAGGGGGTGTCCAGCCCCAGCATTTT.

The rearrangement links TRBV4-3 to TRBJ2-7, with 9 bases fitting TRBD1. In germline, CDR1 is LGHNA, CDR2 YSLEER. Losses at the gene ends were 1 base for V and 6 bases for J; bases not matched to a gene: 7. The CDR3 loop spans 15 amino acids. This chain's CDR3 is CASSQVRTGGAEQYF. For the CDR3, the DNA is TGCGCCAGCAGCCAAGTGAGAACAGGGGGCGCCGAGCAGTACTTC.

This clone occurred once. The genes are TRBV30 and TRBJ1-2; D call uncertain. V was shortened by 0 bases and J by 3 bases, with 14 bases between the two germline ends. The germline V gene encodes CDR1 GTSNPN and CDR2 SVGIG (reference sequence). The CDR3 is 15 residues long. Here the CDR3 DNA reads TGTGCCTGGAGTGTATGGCTTCGTCAGCACTATGGCTACACCTTC. It translates to CAWSVWLRQHYGYTF. Full variable domain (outside the CDR3, taken from reference TRBV30 and TRBJ1-2): SQTIHQWPATLVQPVGSPLSLECTVEGTSNPNLYWYRQAAGRGLQLLFYSVGIGQISSEVPQNLSASRPQDRQFILSSKKLLLSDSGFYLCAWSVWLRQHYGYTFGSGTRLTVV.

CDR3 residues: CASSTFSGRAGELFF. CDR3 DNA sequence: TGTGCCAGCAGCACTTTTAGCGGGAGGGCCGGGGAGCTGTTTTTT. The chain combines TRBV28 with TRBJ2-2, with TRBD2 matching over 11 bases. CDR1 is MDHEN and CDR2 is SYDVKM in the germline V gene. V lost 6 bases to trimming and J lost 6 bases; unmatched junction nucleotides: 6. There are 15 residues in the CDR3.

The chain carries TRBV7-2 and TRBJ2-3, with no clear D. Germline-derived CDR1 and CDR2 are SGHTA and FQGNSA. The V end lost 5 bases, the J end lost 5 bases, and 5 bases lay between the germline ends. The CDR3 sequence is 11 residues long. CDR3: CASSRQDTQYF. CDR3 DNA sequence: TGTGCCAGCAGCCGTCAAGATACGCAGTATTTT.

The gene calls are TRBV14 and TRBJ2-3; tentatively, D is TRBD2 (5 bases). This CDR3 is built from 14 residues. V lost 4 bases and J lost 4, with 12 bases in between. Germline assignment: CDR1 SGHDN and CDR2 FVKESK. CDR3 sequence: CASSPLREADTQYF. Here the CDR3 DNA reads TGTGCCAGCAGCCCCCTCCGGGAAGCAGATACGCAGTATTTT.

This clone was seen a single time. The chain couples TRBV4-1 to TRBJ2-1; 8 bases fit TRBD2. The V gene end was trimmed by 4 bases and the J gene end by 10 bases; junction bases not matched to a gene: 12. The germline V gene has CDR1 MGHRA and CDR2 YSYEKL. This CDR3 is built from 15 residues. CDR3 loop: CASSPPTTGGIEQFF. Here the CDR3 DNA reads TGCGCCAGCAGCCCCCCGACGACGGGGGGGATAGAGCAGTTCTTC.

This clone appeared a single time. The V call is TRBV5-1, the J call TRBJ2-3, with 15 bases that match TRBD2. Germline values: CDR1 SGHRS, CDR2 YFSETQ. V shed 2 bases and J 2 bases; nucleotides not matched to a gene: 6. The CDR3 loop spans 18 amino acids. The DNA of the CDR3 is TGCGCCAGCAGCTTCGGACTAGCGGGAGGGCTAGCCACAGATACGCAGTATTTT. Amino acids: CASSFGLAGGLATDTQYF. The full variable domain, rest sourced from reference TRBV5-1 and TRBJ2-3, is KAGVTQTPRYLIKTRGQQVTLSCSPISGHRSVSWYQQTPGQGLQFLFEYFSETQRNKGNFPGRFSGRQFSNSRSEMNVSTLELGDSALYLCASSFGLAGGLATDTQYFGPGTRLTVL.